The subject of this entry is one T cell receptor beta chain. This clone was counted once. Which antigen it targets is not known. No base qualities exist here, and no much larger clone lies one base off it. TCRbeta CDR3 regions were amplified from genomic DNA by means of the immunoSEQ Assay, a bias-controlled multiplex PCR. Regarding the original processing steps: Nucleated cell counts per sample were estimated from amplification of reference gene primers within the assay. To quantify the absolute abundance of each unique TCRbeta CDR3 rearrangement, sequence reads were collapsed and filtered. For each sample, productive Simpson clonality was calculated by taking the square root of Simpson's diversity index across productive rearrangements. TCRdb took this table from immuneACCESS and kept in-frame rearrangements with V and J called. Such tables lack part of the clones; where checked against another copy, unresolved V genes explain under half of the gap, and the rest is unexplained. V and J calls plus clone size are reproduced from that table; the DNA served to infer D and trimming. The sample contains under 65,000 clones, 85% to 90% of them found a single time. Roughly 1.4% of the sample goes to the ten largest clones.

Collaborating institutions collected whole blood in K2EDTA tubes following their own protocols. For TCRbeta analysis, collaborators shipped samples in one of three forms: frozen whole blood, isolated PBMCs, or DNA extracted from either of those sample types. CDR1 and CDR2, per the germline V gene, are MDHEN and SYDVKM. V is trimmed back by 6 bases and J by 5 bases, and the junction contains 8 bases that no gene match accounts for. Its CDR3 holds 15 amino acids, cysteine through phenylalanine. The kept DNA is CDR3 alone, 45 bases in frame from the first base. The sample comes from a study of blood T cell repertoires in COVID-19 (TCRdb year 2020). Regarding the research as a whole: Samples covering the acute and convalescent phases of COVID-19 were provided by collaborators in the United States, Italy and Spain. The prospective study material was composed of cDNA or gDNA derived from T cells, B-cell-depleted T cells, or PBMCs. Subjects who had been exposed to COVID-19, were actively infected with it, or had recovered from it provided the deeply sampled blood TCRbeta repertoires that made up the dataset. The repertoires were released in a freely available public database meant as a resource for research on the immune response to SARS-CoV-2. The samples were drawn from two sources: the first 160 participants of the ongoing ImmuneRACE study, and 950 to 1,500 subjects contributed by 6 global collaborators. A de-identified subject ID, COVID-19 status, age in years and sex were almost always included in the sample metadata. Where HLA class I and class II types were available, the types were taken from metadata supplied by the sample provider, not from assay-based typing. Here is what the overall study found, with its caveats: Clinical and demographic metadata were provided uncurated, with the amount varying by source and participant.

The TCR originated in a man in his fifties or sixties with acute or convalescent COVID-19. In this chain, TRBV28 is recombined with TRBJ2-7; 12 bases in the junction line up with TRBD1. Material: peripheral blood. In nucleotide form, the sequence is TGTGCCAGCAGCCCGGGGACAGGGGGCTTGAACGAGCAGTACTTC. This translates into CASSPGTGGLNEQYF.